These T cell receptor beta chains were read from a single sample in a study of CD8+CD57+ T cells in acquired aplastic anemia. TCRdb used MiXCR to reprocess the reads, holding one entry per CDR3 protein. The sample includes 200,000 to 250,000 distinct CDR3 sequences, about half seen only once; the top ten take just under 20%. The sequenced sample consisted of sorted CD4+, CD8+, or CD8+CD57+ T cells (not recorded which) from PBMCs. The origin of the receptors is a human donor with aplastic anemia. Each CDR3 is given with its conserved first and last residue. A D gene is named only where the DNA matches it firmly. Size is stated for part of the rows, as once, few or many counts, or as a class when the clone is expanded.

cdr3_nt cdr3_aa clone_size j_call v_call d_call
TGTGCCAGCAGTGACCCGGGGGATACGCAGTGCTTT CASSDPGDTQCF NA TRBJ2-3 TRBV11-3 NA
TGCGCCAGCAGCAACGTCAAGGTTGGGGTTACCTACGAGCAGTACTTC CASSNVKVGVTYEQYF many TRBJ2-7 TRBV5-1 NA
TGTGCCAGCTCACCAGGGACAGGGAGGGACTATGGCTACACCTTC CASSPGTGRDYGYTF NA TRBJ1-2 TRBV18 TRBD1
TGTGCCGCAGGGACAGCTAACTATGGCTACACCTTC CAAGTANYGYTF many TRBJ1-2 TRBV11-3 TRBD1
TGTGCCAGCCGCGGAAGCTCTGGAAACACCATATATTTT CASRGSSGNTIYF many TRBJ1-3 TRBV13 NA
TGCAGTGCTAGGGTCCTCCGCACGGGGGAGAATTCACCCCTCCACTTT CSARVLRTGENSPLHF many TRBJ1-6 TRBV20-1 NA
TGTGCCAGCAGTGAATTCGGATACTACGAGCAGTACTTC CASSEFGYYEQYF many TRBJ2-7 TRBV25-1 NA
TGCAGCGCCTCGACTAGCGGGGGGAGTAGGGAGACCCAGTACTTC CSASTSGGSRETQYF NA TRBJ2-5 TRBV20-1 TRBD2
TGTGCCAGCAGCTTGGCGGGAACTGGAAACACCTTC CASSLAGTGNTF NA TRBJ1-2 TRBV7-2 NA
TGCGCCAGCAGCTTGTCGGCGGTGTACGAGCAGTACTTC CASSLSAVYEQYF NA TRBJ2-7 TRBV5-1 NA
TGTGCCACCAGCAGAGCGACAGGTGTCTACGAGCAGTACTTC CATSRATGVYEQYF NA TRBJ2-7 TRBV15 NA
TGCGCCAGCAGCTTGGCCGCGGGATACGAGCAGTACTTC CASSLAAGYEQYF many TRBJ2-7 TRBV5-1 NA
TGTGCCAGCAGCATCCCTCATCGGGACTACCTCACAGATACGCAGTATTTT CASSIPHRDYLTDTQYF many TRBJ2-3 TRBV5-6 TRBD2
TGTGCCAGCAGTCCGTCGACAGGTAGGAGTCAGCCCCAGCATTTT CASSPSTGRSQPQHF NA TRBJ1-5 TRBV6-1 NA
TGTGCCAGTAGTTCCCCCCAGGGGAATCAGCCCCAGCATTTT CASSSPQGNQPQHF NA TRBJ1-5 TRBV19 NA
TGCGCCAGCAGCTTGGATGGGCGGGGGGCCGCTGATGAGCAGTTCTTC CASSLDGRGAADEQFF many TRBJ2-1 TRBV5-1 TRBD2
TGTGCCAGCAGTTACTCGAGGGGATTCTCCTACAATGAGCAGTTCTTC CASSYSRGFSYNEQFF NA TRBJ2-1 TRBV6-5 NA
TGTGCCACCAGCAGAAGGGTTGGCCAAGAAGCTTTCTTT CATSRRVGQEAFF NA TRBJ1-1 TRBV15 NA
TGTGCCAGCAGCGGGCGAGCCGGGACAGTAAACGAGCAGTACTTC CASSGRAGTVNEQYF few TRBJ2-7 TRBV7-8 TRBD1
TGCAGTGCTAGACAGACCGGGACAGTAGCAACTAATGAAAAACTGTTTTTT CSARQTGTVATNEKLFF NA TRBJ1-4 TRBV20-1 TRBD1
TGTGCCAGCAGTGAAATGAGAGGGGTCCGCTCTGGAAACACCTTATATTTT CASSEMRGVRSGNTLYF NA TRBJ1-3 TRBV6-1 NA
TGTGCCATTTCAAACAAAGACCCCTCCTACAATGAGCAGTTCTTC CAISNKDPSYNEQFF NA TRBJ2-1 TRBV5-4 NA
TGTGCCAGCAGCTTAGGGTGGGGTGGGCACTACAATGAGCAGTTCTTC CASSLGWGGHYNEQFF NA TRBJ2-1 TRBV7-7 NA
TGTGCCAGCAGCCCGACAGGGGCATCACCCCTCCACTTT CASSPTGASPLHF NA TRBJ1-6 TRBV9 TRBD1
TGTGCCAGCAGCGTAGCGCTGACGAACTCACCCCTCCACTTT CASSVALTNSPLHF NA TRBJ1-6 TRBV12-3/TRBV12-4 NA
TGCGCCAGCAGCCCGGGTCCGGGCCGGCAAGAGACCCAGTACTTC CASSPGPGRQETQYF few TRBJ2-5 TRBV5-1 NA
TGTGCCAGCACCCTCGGGAGCCAAGATCGCTCTGGAAACACCATATATTTT CASTLGSQDRSGNTIYF many TRBJ1-3 TRBV7-6 NA